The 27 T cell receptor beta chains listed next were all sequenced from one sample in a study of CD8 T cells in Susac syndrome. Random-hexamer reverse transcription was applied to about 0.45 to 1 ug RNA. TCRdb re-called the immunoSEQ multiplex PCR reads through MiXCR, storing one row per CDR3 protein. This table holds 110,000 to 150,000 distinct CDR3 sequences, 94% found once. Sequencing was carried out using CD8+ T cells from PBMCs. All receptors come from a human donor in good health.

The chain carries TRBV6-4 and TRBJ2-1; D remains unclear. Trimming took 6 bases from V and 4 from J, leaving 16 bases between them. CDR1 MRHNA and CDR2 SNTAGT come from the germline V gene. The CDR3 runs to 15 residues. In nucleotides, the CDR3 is TGTGCCAGCAGCGTACCCGACATTGGATACAATGAGCAGTTCTTC. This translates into CASSVPDIGYNEQFF.

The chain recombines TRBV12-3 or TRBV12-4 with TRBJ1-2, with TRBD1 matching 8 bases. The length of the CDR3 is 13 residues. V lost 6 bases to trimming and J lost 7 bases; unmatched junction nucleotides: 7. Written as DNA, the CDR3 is TGTGCCAGCAGGCCGACAGGGGATGTTGGCTACACCTTC. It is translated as CASRPTGDVGYTF.

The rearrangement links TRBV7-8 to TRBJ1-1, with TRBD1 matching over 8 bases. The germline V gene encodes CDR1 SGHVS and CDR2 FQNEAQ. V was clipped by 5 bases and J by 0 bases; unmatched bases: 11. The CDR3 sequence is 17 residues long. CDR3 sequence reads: CASSDPNTGGLNTEAFF. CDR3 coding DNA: TGTGCCAGCAGCGATCCGAACACAGGGGGACTGAACACTGAAGCTTTCTTT.

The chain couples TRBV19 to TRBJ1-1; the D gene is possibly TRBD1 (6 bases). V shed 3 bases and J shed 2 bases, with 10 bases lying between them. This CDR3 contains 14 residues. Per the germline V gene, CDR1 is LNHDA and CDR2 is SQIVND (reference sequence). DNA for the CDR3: TGTGCCAGTAGTATTACAGGGCTCAACACTGAAGCTTTCTTT. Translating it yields CASSITGLNTEAFF.

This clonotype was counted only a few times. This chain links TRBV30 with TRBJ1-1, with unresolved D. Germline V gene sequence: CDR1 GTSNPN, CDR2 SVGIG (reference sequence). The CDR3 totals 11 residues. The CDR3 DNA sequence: TGTGCTTATGGTCGGCGGATTGAAGCTTTCTTT. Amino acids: CAYGRRIEAFF. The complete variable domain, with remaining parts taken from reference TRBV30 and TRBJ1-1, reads SQTIHQWPATLVQPVGSPLSLECTVEGTSNPNLYWYRQAAGRGLQLLFYSVGIGQISSEVPQNLSASRPQDRQFILSSKKLLLSDSGFYLCAYGRRIEAFFGQGTRLTVV.

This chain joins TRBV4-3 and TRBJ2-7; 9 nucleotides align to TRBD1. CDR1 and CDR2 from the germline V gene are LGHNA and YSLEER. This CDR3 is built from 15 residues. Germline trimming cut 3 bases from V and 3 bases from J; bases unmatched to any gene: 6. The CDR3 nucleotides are TGCGCCAGCAGCCATGCTTTGGGACAGGGCTACGAGCAGTACTTC. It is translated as CASSHALGQGYEQYF.

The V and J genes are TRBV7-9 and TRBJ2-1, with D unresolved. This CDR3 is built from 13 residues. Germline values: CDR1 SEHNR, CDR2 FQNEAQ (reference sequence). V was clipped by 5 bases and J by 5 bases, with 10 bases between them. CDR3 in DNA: TGTGCCAGCAGCCCCAAACTCCACAATGAGCAGTTCTTC. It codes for CASSPKLHNEQFF.

CDR3 protein: CASSLSDSSFYGYTF. The CDR3 DNA follows: TGTGCCAGCAGCTTATCGGACAGCTCCTTCTATGGCTACACCTTC. The gene calls are TRBV7-9 and TRBJ1-2; tentatively, D is TRBD1 (6 bases). Germline CDR1 SEHNR, CDR2 FQNEAQ (reference sequence). This CDR3 comprises 15 residues. Trimming left V 2 bases short and J 4 bases short, with 14 bases between. Together with reference TRBV7-9 and TRBJ1-2, the CDR3 gives the full variable domain: DTGVSQNPRHKITKRGQNVTFRCDPISEHNRLYWYRQTLGQGPEFLTYFQNEAQLEKSRLLSDRFSAERPKGSFSTLEIQRTEQGDSAMYLCASSLSDSSFYGYTFGSGTRLTVV.

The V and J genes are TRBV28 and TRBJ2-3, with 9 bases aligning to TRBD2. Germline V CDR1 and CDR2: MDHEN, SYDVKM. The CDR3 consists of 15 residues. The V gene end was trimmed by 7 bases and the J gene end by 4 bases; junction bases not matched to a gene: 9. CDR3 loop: CASTQGREGPDTQYF. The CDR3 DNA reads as TGTGCCAGCACTCAGGGGCGGGAGGGCCCAGATACGCAGTATTTT. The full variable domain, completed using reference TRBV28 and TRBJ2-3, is DVKVTQSSRYLVKRTGEKVFLECVQDMDHENMFWYRQDPGLGLRLIYFSYDVKMKEKGDIPEGYSVSREKKERFSLILESASTNQTSMYLCASTQGREGPDTQYFGPGTRLTVL.

CDR3 in amino acids: CASSQDLSRRETQYF. The CDR3 coding sequence is TGTGCCAGCAGCCAAGATCTGAGTAGACGAGAGACCCAGTACTTC. J is TRBJ2-5 and V is TRBV4-2; no reliable D call. The CDR3 spans 15 residues. Looked up from germline, CDR1 is LGHNA and CDR2 is YNFKEQ. Trimming stripped 0 bases from V and 4 bases from J, with 12 bases between.

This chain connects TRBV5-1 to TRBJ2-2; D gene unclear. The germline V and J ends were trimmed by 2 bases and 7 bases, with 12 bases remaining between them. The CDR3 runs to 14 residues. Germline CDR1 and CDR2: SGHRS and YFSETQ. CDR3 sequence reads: CASSLGFGHGELFF. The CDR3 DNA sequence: TGCGCCAGCAGCTTAGGGTTCGGGCACGGGGAGCTGTTTTTT.

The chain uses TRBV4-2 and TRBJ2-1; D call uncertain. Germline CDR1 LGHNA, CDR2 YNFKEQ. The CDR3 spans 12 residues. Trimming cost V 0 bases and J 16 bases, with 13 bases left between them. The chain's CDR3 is CASSQEGPVLFF. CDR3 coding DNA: TGTGCCAGCAGCCAAGAAGGCCCAGTCTTATTCTTC.

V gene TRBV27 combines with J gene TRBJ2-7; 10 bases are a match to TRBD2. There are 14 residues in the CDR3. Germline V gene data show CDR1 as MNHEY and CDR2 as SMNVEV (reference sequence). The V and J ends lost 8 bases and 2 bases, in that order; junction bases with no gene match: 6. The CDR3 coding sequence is TGTGCCAGCCACCTAGCGGGAGAGACCTACGAGCAGTACTTC. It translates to CASHLAGETYEQYF.

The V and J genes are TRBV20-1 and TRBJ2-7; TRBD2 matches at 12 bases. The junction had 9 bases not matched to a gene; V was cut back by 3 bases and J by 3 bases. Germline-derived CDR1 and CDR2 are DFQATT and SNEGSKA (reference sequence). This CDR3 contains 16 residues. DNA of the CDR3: TGCAGTGCTAGGGCTAGGACTAGCGGGGCGTTCTACGAGCAGTACTTC. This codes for CSARARTSGAFYEQYF.

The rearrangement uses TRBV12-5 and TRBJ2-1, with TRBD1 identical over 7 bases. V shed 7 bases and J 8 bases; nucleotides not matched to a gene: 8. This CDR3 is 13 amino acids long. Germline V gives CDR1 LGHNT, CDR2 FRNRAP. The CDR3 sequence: CASEETGIDEQFF. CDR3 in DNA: TGTGCTAGTGAAGAGACAGGGATCGATGAGCAGTTCTTC.

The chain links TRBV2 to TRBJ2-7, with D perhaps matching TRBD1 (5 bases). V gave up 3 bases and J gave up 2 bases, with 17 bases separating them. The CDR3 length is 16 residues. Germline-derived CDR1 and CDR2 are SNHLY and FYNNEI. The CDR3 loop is CASSDSGFHPTYEQYF. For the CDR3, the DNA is TGTGCCAGCAGTGACTCAGGGTTTCACCCCACCTACGAGCAGTACTTC.

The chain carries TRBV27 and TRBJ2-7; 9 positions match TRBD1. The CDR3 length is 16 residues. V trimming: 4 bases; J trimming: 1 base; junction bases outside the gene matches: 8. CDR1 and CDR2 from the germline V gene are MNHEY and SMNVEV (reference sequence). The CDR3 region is CASSSHRGRGSYEQYF. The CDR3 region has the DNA TGTGCCAGCAGTTCCCACAGGGGGCGCGGGTCCTACGAGCAGTACTTC.

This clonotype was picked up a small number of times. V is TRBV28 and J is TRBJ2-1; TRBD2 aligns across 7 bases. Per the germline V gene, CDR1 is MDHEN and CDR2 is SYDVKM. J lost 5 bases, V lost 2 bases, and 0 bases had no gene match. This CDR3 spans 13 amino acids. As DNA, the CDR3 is TGTGCCAGCAGTTTAGGGGGGGACAATGAGCAGTTCTTC. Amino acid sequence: CASSLGGDNEQFF.

The CDR3 nucleotides read TGTGCCAGCAGTGGGGGGGCGACGCCTTGGAACACTGAAGCTTTCTTT. It specifies CASSGGATPWNTEAFF. The genes are TRBV27 and TRBJ1-1; weak D call: TRBD1 (6 bases). The CDR3 covers 16 residues. The V end lost 5 bases, the J end lost 1 base, and 17 bases lay between the germline ends. Germline V gene sequence: CDR1 MNHEY, CDR2 SMNVEV (reference sequence).

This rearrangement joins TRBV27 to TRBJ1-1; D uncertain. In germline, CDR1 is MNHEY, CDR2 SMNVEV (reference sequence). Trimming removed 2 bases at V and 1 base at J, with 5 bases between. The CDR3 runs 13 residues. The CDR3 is CASSLNQNTEAFF. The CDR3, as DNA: TGTGCCAGCAGTTTAAACCAGAACACTGAAGCTTTCTTT.

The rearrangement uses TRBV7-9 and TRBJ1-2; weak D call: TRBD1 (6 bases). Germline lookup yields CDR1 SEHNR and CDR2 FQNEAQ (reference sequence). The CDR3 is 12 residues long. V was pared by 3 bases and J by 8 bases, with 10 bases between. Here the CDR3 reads CASSFSGEGYTF. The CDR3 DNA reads TGTGCCAGCAGCTTTTCAGGGGAAGGCTACACCTTC.

The CDR3: CASGTSQETQYF. The CDR3 DNA sequence: TGCGCCAGTGGGACCTCCCAAGAGACCCAGTACTTC. V and J are TRBV4-1 and TRBJ2-5, with D perhaps given as TRBD1 or TRBD2 (5 bases each). The CDR3 spans 12 residues. V gave up 9 bases and J gave up 1 base, with 9 bases separating them. CDR1 is MGHRA and CDR2 is YSYEKL in the germline V gene.

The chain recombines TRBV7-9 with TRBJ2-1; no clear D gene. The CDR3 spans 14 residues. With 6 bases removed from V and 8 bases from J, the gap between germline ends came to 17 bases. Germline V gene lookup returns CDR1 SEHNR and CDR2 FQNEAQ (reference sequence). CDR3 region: CASSLTPAGDEQFF. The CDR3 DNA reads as TGTGCCAGCAGTCTTACCCCGGCTGGGGATGAGCAGTTCTTC.

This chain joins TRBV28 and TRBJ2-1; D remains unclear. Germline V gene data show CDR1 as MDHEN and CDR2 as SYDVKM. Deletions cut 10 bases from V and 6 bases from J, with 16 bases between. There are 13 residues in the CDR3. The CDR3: CAIGPQVGNEQFF. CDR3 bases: TGTGCCATCGGTCCCCAGGTGGGCAATGAGCAGTTCTTC.

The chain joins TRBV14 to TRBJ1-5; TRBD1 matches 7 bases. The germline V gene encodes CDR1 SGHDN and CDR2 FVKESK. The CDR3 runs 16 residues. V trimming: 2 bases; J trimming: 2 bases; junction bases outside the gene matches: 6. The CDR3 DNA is TGTGCCAGCAGCCAATGGGAGGGGGCAGGCAATCAGCCCCAGCATTTT. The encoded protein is CASSQWEGAGNQPQHF.

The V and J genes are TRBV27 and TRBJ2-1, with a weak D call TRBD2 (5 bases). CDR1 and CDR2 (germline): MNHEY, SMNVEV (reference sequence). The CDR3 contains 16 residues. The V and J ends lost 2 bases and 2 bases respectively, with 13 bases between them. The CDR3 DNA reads TGTGCCAGCAGTTTAAGCTGGGAGCTGACCTACAATGAGCAGTTCTTC. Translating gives CASSLSWELTYNEQFF.

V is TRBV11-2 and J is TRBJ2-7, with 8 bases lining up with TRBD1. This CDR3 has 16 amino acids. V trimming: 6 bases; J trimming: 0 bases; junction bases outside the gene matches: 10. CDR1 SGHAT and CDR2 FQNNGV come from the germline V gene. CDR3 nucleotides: TGTGCCAGCAGTTTCCAGGGGGCGGTGTACTCCTACGAGCAGTACTTC. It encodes CASSFQGAVYSYEQYF. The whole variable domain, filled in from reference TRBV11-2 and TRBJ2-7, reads EAGVAQSPRYKIIEKRQSVAFWCNPISGHATLYWYQQILGQGPKLLIQFQNNGVVDDSQLPKDRFSAERLKGVDSTLKIQPAKLEDSAVYLCASSFQGAVYSYEQYFGPGTRLTVT.